This T cell receptor beta chain was identified in a study of stem cell transplantation in POMP-related autoinflammatory disease. Study background: Before transplant, CD4+ T cells skewed naive and CD8+ proportions were low. Study results and limitations: Fewer unique TRB V-J gene pairings were identified in patients with PRAID.

PRAID combined immunodeficiency and autoinflammation. As regards this clone: The antigen remains unidentified.

The length of the CDR3 is 14 residues. Germline CDR1 is SGHRS and CDR2 is YFSETQ. The V end was cut by 3 bases, the J end by 7 bases, with 16 bases between. Clones were sequenced by immunoSEQ multiplex PCR, and TCRdb holds only the in-frame ones, with some missing. The sample records around 26,000 clones, roughly four fifths being singletons. The receptor's source is a human donor with POMP-related autoinflammation and immune dysregulation (PRAID). The sequencing here drew on CD4+ T cells from PBMCs, taken before stem cell transplantation. The V and J genes are TRBV5-1 and TRBJ1-2, with D unresolved. This chain's CDR3 is CASSSRGGSSGYTF. The CDR3 DNA sequence: TGCGCCAGCAGCTCCCGGGGAGGGAGTAGTGGCTACACCTTC. The full variable domain, its missing parts supplied by reference TRBV5-1 and TRBJ1-2, is KAGVTQTPRYLIKTRGQQVTLSCSPISGHRSVSWYQQTPGQGLQFLFEYFSETQRNKGNFPGRFSGRQFSNSRSEMNVSTLELGDSALYLCASSSRGGSSGYTFGSGTRLTVV.